Presented here are 23 T cell receptor beta chains from one specimen sequenced in a study of beta chain features in type 1 diabetes. Sequenced material consisted of expressed TCRB transcripts (all of the isolated RNA was reverse transcribed). Repertoires were generated with immunoSEQ multiplex PCR, while TCRdb's copy carries only in-frame clones and drops some. The data contain about 620,000 clones, less than 20% of them singletons. The sample was naive CD4+ T cells from blood. The receptors stem from a man between 18 and 35 years old in good health.

This clone came up a few times. The J gene is TRBJ2-2, the V gene TRBV10-3, with D possibly TRBD1 on 6 matching bases. The germline V gene encodes CDR1 ENHRY and CDR2 SYGVKD. CDR3 size: 16 residues. Trimming shortened V by 4 bases and J by 2 bases, and 14 bases separated the two germline ends. In DNA form, the CDR3 reads TGTGCCATCAGTGGGTTGACAGGAGGAAACACCGGGGAGCTGTTTTTT. It encodes CAISGLTGGNTGELFF.

There are a few counts of this clone. The rearrangement joins TRBV5-4 to TRBJ2-5, with D tentatively TRBD2 (5 bases). The V gene's germline CDR1 is SGHNT and CDR2 YYREEE (reference sequence). CDR3 size: 15 residues. Trimming pared 0 bases from V and 3 bases from J, leaving 12 bases between. In DNA, the CDR3 is TGTGCCAGCAGCTTGGACAGCGGATCTAAAGAGACCCAGTACTTC. The encoded protein is CASSLDSGSKETQYF.

This clone turned up a few times. This chain connects TRBV30 to TRBJ1-4; the D gene is possibly TRBD1 (5 bases). The V end lost 4 bases, the J end lost 8 bases, and 14 bases lay between the germline ends. Per germline, CDR1 GTSNPN and CDR2 SVGIG (reference sequence). The CDR3 totals 13 residues. The CDR3 DNA reads as TGTGCCTGGAATCCAAGGGGAGGGGAAAAACTGTTTTTT. Protein product: CAWNPRGGEKLFF.

V is TRBV14 and J is TRBJ1-4, with D maybe TRBD1 (5 bases). Per germline, CDR1 SGHDN and CDR2 FVKESK. The CDR3 totals 17 residues. V gave up 0 bases and J gave up 3 bases, with 14 bases separating them. The CDR3: CASSQDRARDANEKLFF. CDR3 coding DNA: TGTGCCAGCAGCCAAGATCGAGCCAGGGATGCTAATGAAAAACTGTTTTTT.

In this sample, this clone turned up a few times. The chain carries TRBV13 and TRBJ2-7; D gene ambiguous. This CDR3 spans 12 amino acids. Germline V lookup: CDR1 PRHDT, CDR2 FYEKMQ (reference sequence). Trimming left V 2 bases short and J 6 bases short, with 8 bases between. The CDR3 DNA reads as TGTGCCAGCAGCTTACCCGGACCCGAGCAGTACTTC. This codes for CASSLPGPEQYF.

This clone is a singleton in its sample. One junction end does not reproduce the germline sequence, and a read error may be involved. This chain's CDR3 is CASSLEGTDVF. The CDR3 DNA follows: TGTGCCAGCAGCTTGGAAGGGACAGATGTTTTT. This chain connects TRBV5-6 to TRBJ1-3; 7 nucleotides agree with TRBD1. The CDR3 length is 11 residues. The germline CDR1 and CDR2 sequences are SGHDT and YYEEEE.

This clone was observed a few times. The chain recombines TRBV28 with TRBJ2-1; 11 bases match TRBD2. The CDR3 is made up of 17 amino acids. The germline V gene encodes CDR1 MDHEN and CDR2 SYDVKM. V trimming: 10 bases; J trimming: 7 bases; junction bases outside the gene matches: 18. CDR3 region: CAIPAGPGRLAGNEQFF. DNA for the CDR3: TGTGCCATCCCTGCGGGGCCCGGGCGACTAGCGGGGAATGAGCAGTTCTTC.

The J gene is TRBJ1-2, the V gene TRBV29-1; 7 bases map to TRBD1. This CDR3 comprises 13 residues. V shed 6 bases and J 2 bases; nucleotides not matched to a gene: 6. Germline CDR1 is SQVTM and CDR2 is ANQGSEA. In DNA, the CDR3 is TGCAGCGTCCGAGCAGGGGGAAACTATGGCTACACCTTC. Translated, it gives CSVRAGGNYGYTF.

The gene calls are TRBV18 and TRBJ1-3; D call uncertain. Trimming took 5 bases from V and 1 from J, leaving 9 bases between them. From germline, CDR1 is KGHSH and CDR2 LQKENI. This CDR3 spans 14 amino acids. The CDR3 nucleotides are TGTGCCAGCTCAGCGATAGAATCTGGAAACACCATATATTTT. Amino acid sequence: CASSAIESGNTIYF.

V is TRBV7-3 and J is TRBJ2-7, with no clear D. CDR1 is SGHTA, CDR2 FQGTGA, per germline. V was clipped by 5 bases and J by 1 base, with 15 bases between them. This CDR3 has 15 amino acids. The CDR3 region has the DNA TGTGCCAGCAGCCCCGGTGGTGGACCGTCCTACGAGCAGTACTTC. Its translation: CASSPGGGPSYEQYF.

This chain uses TRBV15 with TRBJ1-2, with 7 bases identical to TRBD1. CDR1 and CDR2 (germline): LNHNV, YYDKDF (reference sequence). There are 14 residues in the CDR3. Germline trimming cut 0 bases from V and 5 bases from J; bases unmatched to any gene: 3. The CDR3 region is CATSRDRQGYGYTF. The CDR3 DNA follows: TGTGCCACCAGCAGAGACCGACAGGGATATGGCTACACCTTC.

This clone has just a few counts. V is TRBV28 and J is TRBJ2-1; 11 positions match TRBD2. Per germline, CDR1 MDHEN and CDR2 SYDVKM. Trimming took 7 bases from V and 8 from J; bases not matched to a gene: 4. The CDR3 spans 13 residues. CDR3 coding DNA: TGTGCCAGCACACTAGCGGGAGTCGATGAGCAGTTCTTC. Translating it yields CASTLAGVDEQFF.

This chain links TRBV28 with TRBJ2-7, with D perhaps TRBD1 or TRBD2 (5 bases each). The CDR3 runs 14 residues. Germline CDR1 is MDHEN and CDR2 is SYDVKM. V lost 4 bases and J lost 2, with 12 bases in between. CDR3 loop: CASSWGTRTYEQYF. DNA of the CDR3: TGTGCCAGCAGTTGGGGGACCCGAACCTACGAGCAGTACTTC.

In this sample, this clone turned up a few times. The chain carries TRBV29-1 and TRBJ2-1; TRBD2 matches at 9 bases. CDR3 length: 15 residues. V was pared by 6 bases and J by 4 bases, with 10 bases of the junction left unmatched. Germline values: CDR1 SQVTM, CDR2 ANQGSEA. CDR3 bases: TGCAGCGTCTTCCTCTATAGCGGGAGTTACAATGAGCAGTTCTTC. Its translation: CSVFLYSGSYNEQFF.

This clone was picked up a small number of times. V usage is TRBV7-3 and J usage is TRBJ2-3, with TRBD2 matching 10 bases. CDR1 and CDR2 from the germline V gene are SGHTA and FQGTGA. With V trimmed by 2 bases and J by 6 bases, 8 bases remained unmatched. CDR3 length equals 16 residues. CDR3 coding DNA: TGTGCCAGCAGCTTATTAGCGGGAGGAGGTTCGGATACGCAGTATTTT. Encoded protein: CASSLLAGGGSDTQYF.

The chain uses TRBV28 and TRBJ2-7, with D tentatively TRBD1 (5 bases). Trimming took 4 bases from V and 3 from J, leaving 16 bases between them. CDR1 and CDR2 from the germline V gene are MDHEN and SYDVKM. The CDR3 sequence is 15 residues long. The CDR3 here is CASSSSGAGNYEQYF. CDR3 nucleotides: TGTGCCAGCAGTTCCTCTGGGGCAGGGAACTACGAGCAGTACTTC.

As for this clone: The sample carries other DNA sequences with the same CDR3. The chain carries TRBV5-1 and TRBJ2-7; TRBD1 matches 8 bases. Trimming cost V 5 bases and J 1 base; bases outside gene matches: 5. The germline gives CDR1 SGHRS, CDR2 YFSETQ. The CDR3 sequence is 14 residues long. The CDR3 DNA is TGCGCCAGCAGTCCAGGACAGGGATCCTACGAGCAGTACTTC. Translating it yields CASSPGQGSYEQYF.

The gene calls are TRBV29-1 and TRBJ2-3; D remains unclear. From germline, CDR1 is SQVTM and CDR2 ANQGSEA. Trimming took off 3 bases at V and 4 bases at J, with 14 bases between the two ends. The CDR3 loop spans 14 amino acids. CDR3 sequence: CSVEAGQEADTQYF. CDR3 DNA: TGCAGCGTTGAGGCCGGCCAAGAGGCAGATACGCAGTATTTT.

As to this clone: Other DNA sequences from this sample encode an identical CDR3 as well. The genes are TRBV5-1 and TRBJ1-5; D remains unclear. Germline CDR1 SGHRS, CDR2 YFSETQ. This CDR3 contains 15 residues. Trimming removed 0 bases at V and 1 base at J, with 8 bases between. CDR3 DNA sequence: TGCGCCAGCAGCTTGGGGGGAGTAAGCAATCAGCCCCAGCATTTT. Its translation: CASSLGGVSNQPQHF. The full variable domain, its missing parts supplied by reference TRBV5-1 and TRBJ1-5, is KAGVTQTPRYLIKTRGQQVTLSCSPISGHRSVSWYQQTPGQGLQFLFEYFSETQRNKGNFPGRFSGRQFSNSRSEMNVSTLELGDSALYLCASSLGGVSNQPQHFGDGTRLSIL.

The chain employs TRBV27 and TRBJ2-4, with 11 bases identical to TRBD2. The V gene end was trimmed by 6 bases and the J gene end by 3 bases; junction bases not matched to a gene: 10. The CDR3 runs to 17 residues. Germline values: CDR1 MNHEY, CDR2 SMNVEV (reference sequence). The CDR3 here is CASSLASTSGVKNIQYF. The CDR3 DNA follows: TGTGCCAGCAGCCTGGCCTCGACTAGCGGGGTCAAAAACATTCAGTACTTC.

This chain joins TRBV15 and TRBJ1-5; D may be TRBD1 (6 bases). Between the trimmed V and J ends, which lost 1 base and 2 bases, there was a span of 9 bases. CDR1 and CDR2 (germline): LNHNV, YYDKDF (reference sequence). CDR3 size: 15 residues. The CDR3 is CATSRVYRGNQPQHF. The CDR3 coding sequence is TGTGCCACCAGCAGAGTATACAGGGGCAATCAGCCCCAGCATTTT.

For the CDR3, the DNA is TGTGCCAGCAGTTACGCCAGCGGAGTAACCTACGAGCAGTACTTC. Protein: CASSYASGVTYEQYF. This sequence joins TRBV6-5 and TRBJ2-7; weak D call: TRBD2 (5 bases). There are 15 residues in the CDR3. Germline lookup yields CDR1 MNHEY and CDR2 SVGAGI. V lost 2 bases and J lost 2, with 13 bases in between.

The CDR3 reads CAWGSGQGSPLHF. CDR3 nucleotide sequence: TGTGCCTGGGGATCGGGACAGGGGTCACCCCTCCACTTT. The V gene is TRBV30, the J gene TRBJ1-6, with 10 nucleotides matching TRBD1. The CDR3 is 13 amino acids. The V segment lost 5 bases and the J segment 10 bases; nucleotides outside the gene matches: 5. Germline loops: CDR1 GTSNPN, CDR2 SVGIG (reference sequence). The full variable domain, completed using reference TRBV30 and TRBJ1-6, is SQTIHQWPATLVQPVGSPLSLECTVEGTSNPNLYWYRQAAGRGLQLLFYSVGIGQISSEVPQNLSASRPQDRQFILSSKKLLLSDSGFYLCAWGSGQGSPLHFGNGTRLTVT.